The 27 T cell receptor beta chains listed next were all sequenced from one sample in a study of blood T cell repertoires in COVID-19. Sequenced by immunoSEQ multiplex PCR; TCRdb stores in-frame clones only, minus some. The data contain some 130,000 clones, around 89% of them seen just once; the ten biggest clones take up approximately 4.3%. Sequencing was carried out using peripheral blood. These TCRs come from a man between 60 and 75 years old with COVID-19, enrolled during active disease.

This clone was seen many times. The CDR3 region is CASSQGQGSDSPLHF. In DNA form, the CDR3 reads TGCGCCAGCAGCCAAGGACAGGGGAGCGATTCACCCCTCCACTTT. The rearrangement joins TRBV4-1 to TRBJ1-6; TRBD1 matches 8 bases. V gave up 1 base and J gave up 8 bases; unmatched junction bases: 4. Germline CDR1 MGHRA, CDR2 YSYEKL. This CDR3 has 15 amino acids.

V gene TRBV11-2 combines with J gene TRBJ1-2; TRBD1 aligns across 7 bases. This CDR3 is 14 amino acids long. The V gene's germline CDR1 is SGHAT and CDR2 FQNNGV. The V segment lost 5 bases and the J segment 4 bases; nucleotides outside the gene matches: 7. Written as DNA, the CDR3 is TGTGCCAGCAGCCCCCAGGGGGTACGCTATGGCTACACCTTC. It translates to CASSPQGVRYGYTF.

CDR3 region: CASSQGAWLTIRPEQYF. The CDR3, as DNA: TGTGCCAGCAGCCAAGGGGCGTGGCTAACAATTCGCCCCGAGCAGTACTTC. The chain couples TRBV14 to TRBJ2-7, with unresolved D. Between the trimmed V and J ends, which lost 1 base and 6 bases, there was a span of 22 bases. The germline V gene has CDR1 SGHDN and CDR2 FVKESK. This CDR3 spans 17 amino acids.

This chain uses TRBV24-1 with TRBJ1-2; tentatively, D is TRBD1 (5 bases). The CDR3 has 14 residues. Germline values: CDR1 KGHDR, CDR2 SFDVKD. V was shortened by 6 bases and J by 3 bases, with 13 bases between the two germline ends. The CDR3 DNA follows: TGTGCCACCAGTCCTGACAGTCTTTACTATGGCTACACCTTC. Its translation: CATSPDSLYYGYTF.

This chain links TRBV2 with TRBJ2-3, with 9 nucleotides matching TRBD2. Germline values: CDR1 SNHLY, CDR2 FYNNEI. V was pared by 4 bases and J by 6 bases, with 2 bases of the junction left unmatched. The CDR3 consists of 13 residues. In DNA form, the CDR3 reads TGTGCCAGCAGTGGCGGGGGGGCTGATACGCAGTATTTT. Protein: CASSGGGADTQYF.

The gene calls are TRBV7-9 and TRBJ2-3, with 13 bases identical to TRBD2. Germline V gene sequence: CDR1 SEHNR, CDR2 FQNEAQ (reference sequence). J lost 7 bases, V lost 7 bases, and 5 bases had no gene match. CDR3 length: 14 residues. The CDR3 DNA reads as TGTGCCAGCATGGGACTAGCGGGAATACATACGCAGTATTTT. It is translated as CASMGLAGIHTQYF.

This chain links TRBV30 with TRBJ2-5; perhaps TRBD2 as D (5 bases). Trimming pared 8 bases from V and 5 bases from J, leaving 18 bases between. From germline, CDR1 is GTSNPN and CDR2 SVGIG (reference sequence). The CDR3 consists of 13 residues. The DNA of the CDR3 is TGTGCCCAGGCCCCACGGGGTCGGGAGACCCAGTACTTC. Its protein product is CAQAPRGRETQYF.

V is TRBV9 and J is TRBJ2-3, with 8 bases fitting TRBD2. Germline V gene lookup returns CDR1 SGDLS and CDR2 YYNGEE. The CDR3 extends over 14 amino acids. V shed 0 bases, J shed 8 bases, and the junction held 5 bases outside the gene matches. In DNA, the CDR3 is TGTGCCAGCAGCGTAGTTGATAGCGGGGCTACGCAGTATTTT. Encoded protein: CASSVVDSGATQYF.

The table lists this clone with a count of one. V usage is TRBV7-9 and J usage is TRBJ2-1, with 7 nucleotides matching TRBD1. The CDR3 spans 13 residues. V dropped 4 bases and J dropped 7; count of bases not matched to a gene: 4. CDR1 is SEHNR, CDR2 FQNEAQ, per germline (reference sequence). The chain's CDR3 is CASSSKTGNEQFF. The CDR3 bases are TGTGCCAGCAGCTCGAAGACAGGGAATGAGCAGTTCTTC. The variable domain in full, with the rest retrieved from reference TRBV7-9 and TRBJ2-1, is DTGVSQNPRHKITKRGQNVTFRCDPISEHNRLYWYRQTLGQGPEFLTYFQNEAQLEKSRLLSDRFSAERPKGSFSTLEIQRTEQGDSAMYLCASSSKTGNEQFFGPGTRLTVL.

This clone came up a few times. Written as DNA, the CDR3 is TGTGCCAGTAGTATGTCAGGGTTTCGAGAAAAACTGTTTTTT. Its protein product is CASSMSGFREKLFF. The chain carries TRBV19 and TRBJ1-4; D perhaps matches TRBD1 (5 bases). Trimming pared 3 bases from V and 8 bases from J, leaving 13 bases between. Per germline, CDR1 LNHDA and CDR2 SQIVND (reference sequence). This CDR3 region has 14 residues.

V is TRBV29-1 and J is TRBJ1-1, with D possibly matching TRBD1 (5 bases). The CDR3 runs to 14 residues. CDR1 SQVTM and CDR2 ANQGSEA come from the germline V gene. V was clipped by 5 bases and J by 3 bases, with 16 bases between them. This chain's CDR3 is CSVPSGGKDTEAFF. The CDR3 DNA reads TGCAGCGTTCCCTCGGGGGGGAAGGACACTGAAGCTTTCTTT.

V usage is TRBV7-3 and J usage is TRBJ1-1, with D uncertain. The ends were cut back, 5 bases at V and 2 bases at J, with 12 bases in the middle. The germline V gene encodes CDR1 SGHTA and CDR2 FQGTGA. The CDR3 sequence is 14 residues long. The chain's CDR3 is CASSPTHINTEAFF. The DNA of the CDR3 is TGTGCCAGCAGCCCCACACATATTAACACTGAAGCTTTCTTT.

The CDR3 is CASSSYPLAEIIEEQFF. The DNA for the CDR3 is TGTGCCAGCAGCTCCTACCCCCTAGCGGAGATAATTGAAGAGCAGTTCTTC. The chain recombines TRBV7-9 with TRBJ2-1, with TRBD2 matching over 7 bases. From germline, CDR1 is SEHNR and CDR2 FQNEAQ (reference sequence). J was trimmed by 10 bases and V by 4 bases; bases with no gene match: 19. This CDR3 contains 17 residues.

This clone has a single count. The chain employs TRBV27 and TRBJ2-3; D perhaps matches TRBD2 (6 bases). Deletions cut 3 bases from V and 1 base from J, with 8 bases between. The CDR3 covers 14 residues. Germline V gene sequence: CDR1 MNHEY, CDR2 SMNVEV (reference sequence). The CDR3 DNA reads as TGTGCCAGCAGTTTTGGAGGGGGCACAGATACGCAGTATTTT. Protein: CASSFGGGTDTQYF.

The chain's CDR3 is CASKKLHPSGYTF. DNA of the CDR3: TGTGCCAGCAAAAAACTTCATCCCTCGGGCTACACCTTC. The rearrangement joins TRBV6-5 to TRBJ1-2; D is unresolved. This CDR3 is built from 13 residues. The ends were cut back, 7 bases at V and 8 bases at J, with 17 bases in the middle. CDR1 MNHEY and CDR2 SVGAGI come from the germline V gene.

CDR3 sequence: CASSEVLGGGEKLFF. The CDR3 coding sequence is TGTGCCAGCAGTGAAGTGCTTGGCGGGGGTGAAAAACTGTTTTTT. This chain connects TRBV6-1 to TRBJ1-4; possibly TRBD1 for D (5 bases). Trimming took 1 base from V and 7 from J, leaving 13 bases between them. Germline V CDR1 and CDR2: MNHNS, SASEGT. CDR3 length: 15 amino acids.

This clone was picked up a small number of times. This sequence joins TRBV30 and TRBJ1-5; 7 bases match TRBD1. With V trimmed by 2 bases and J by 5 bases, 3 bases remained unmatched. The CDR3 contains 13 residues. Germline V gene sequence: CDR1 GTSNPN, CDR2 SVGIG (reference sequence). The CDR3 DNA reads as TGTGCCTGGAGTACAGGGGCGGATCAGCCCCAGCATTTT. Translating gives CAWSTGADQPQHF.

This chain uses TRBV6-1 with TRBJ1-5; 7 nucleotides align to TRBD1. J gave up 1 base and V 0 bases, and 9 bases lay outside the gene matches. The CDR3 is made up of 18 amino acids. Germline-derived CDR1 and CDR2 are MNHNS and SASEGT. CDR3 loop: CASSEAPVGGSSNQPQHF. The CDR3 coding sequence is TGTGCCAGCAGTGAAGCGCCAGTAGGGGGCTCGAGCAATCAGCCCCAGCATTTT.

The chain carries TRBV5-4 and TRBJ1-1; D not resolved. Germline CDR1 SGHNT, CDR2 YYREEE (reference sequence). Trimming left V 1 base short and J 6 bases short, with 10 bases between. The CDR3 extends over 13 amino acids. CDR3 residues: CASSLISVPEAFF. In DNA, the CDR3 is TGTGCCAGCAGCTTGATTTCGGTACCTGAAGCTTTCTTT.

This chain uses TRBV7-8 with TRBJ1-2; D might be TRBD1 (5 bases). CDR3 length: 12 amino acids. Trimming cost V 5 bases and J 4 bases, with 8 bases left between them. CDR1 is SGHVS and CDR2 is FQNEAQ in the germline V gene. The CDR3 is CASSTDSYGYTF. The CDR3 bases are TGTGCCAGCAGCACAGACAGCTATGGCTACACCTTC.

The CDR3 is CASSRDRGRGPGTQYF. CDR3 coding DNA: TGTGCCAGCAGTCGAGACAGGGGGCGAGGCCCCGGGACCCAGTACTTC. The chain employs TRBV7-2 and TRBJ2-5; TRBD1 matches at 10 bases. The CDR3 is made up of 16 amino acids. V was pared by 6 bases and J by 7 bases, with 14 bases of the junction left unmatched. The germline V gene encodes CDR1 SGHTA and CDR2 FQGNSA.

This clone was detected only a few times. DNA for the CDR3: TGTGCCAGTACCTCGGGGAGGCGAGATGAAAAACTGTTTTTT. Translation: CASTSGRRDEKLFF. J is TRBJ1-4 and V is TRBV19; D unclear. Trimming shortened V by 7 bases and J by 6 bases, and 15 bases separated the two germline ends. The germline V gene encodes CDR1 LNHDA and CDR2 SQIVND (reference sequence). The CDR3 consists of 14 residues.

The V call is TRBV28, the J call TRBJ2-1; D might be TRBD1 (7 bases). V was cut by 11 bases and J by 4 bases, with 15 bases left in between. CDR1 and CDR2 from the germline V gene are MDHEN and SYDVKM. This CDR3 spans 13 amino acids. The chain's CDR3 is CAAGTEIYNEQFF. The CDR3 region has the DNA TGTGCCGCGGGGACAGAGATATACAATGAGCAGTTCTTC.

J is TRBJ1-6 and V is TRBV5-4; 7 nucleotides align to TRBD1. Germline V lookup: CDR1 SGHNT, CDR2 YYREEE (reference sequence). J was trimmed by 6 bases and V by 2 bases; bases with no gene match: 5. There are 15 residues in the CDR3. The CDR3 DNA sequence: TGTGCCAGCAGCTTAGGGGACAGACCTAATTCACCCCTCCACTTT. Translating gives CASSLGDRPNSPLHF.

This chain links TRBV20-1 with TRBJ1-1; D is perhaps TRBD1 (5 bases). V shed 4 bases and J shed 7 bases, with 10 bases lying between them. Germline V gives CDR1 DFQATT, CDR2 SNEGSKA (reference sequence). The CDR3 spans 11 residues. CDR3 amino acids: CSAIRQLEAFF. The DNA for the CDR3 is TGCAGTGCTATACGACAGCTTGAAGCTTTCTTT.

The chain couples TRBV7-9 to TRBJ1-2; unclear D gene. The germline V gene has CDR1 SEHNR and CDR2 FQNEAQ (reference sequence). Trimming removed 2 bases at V and 6 bases at J, with 7 bases between. The CDR3 is 12 amino acids. This CDR3 is CASSLTTDGYTF. The CDR3 bases are TGTGCCAGCAGCTTAACTACTGATGGCTACACCTTC. Full variable domain (remainder filled in from reference TRBV7-9 and TRBJ1-2): DTGVSQNPRHKITKRGQNVTFRCDPISEHNRLYWYRQTLGQGPEFLTYFQNEAQLEKSRLLSDRFSAERPKGSFSTLEIQRTEQGDSAMYLCASSLTTDGYTFGSGTRLTVV.

The chain recombines TRBV19 with TRBJ1-2; TRBD1 agrees at 9 bases. With 7 bases clipped from V and 3 bases from J, the junction kept 12 bases outside the gene matches. Germline CDR1 is LNHDA and CDR2 is SQIVND (reference sequence). This CDR3 region has 16 residues. The CDR3 sequence: CASTPGLTGGHYGYTF. CDR3 in DNA: TGTGCCAGTACCCCTGGATTGACAGGGGGGCACTATGGCTACACCTTC.